This T cell receptor (beta chain) was found in a study of T cells after somatic rescue of genetic block. The CDR3 runs to 16 residues. CDR1 is KGHSH, CDR2 LQKENI, per germline. V gave up 0 bases and J gave up 1 base; unmatched junction bases: 0. Here immunoSEQ multiplex PCR was the method, and the copy in TCRdb shows in-frame clones only, minus some. The sample holds about 120,000 clones; about nine tenths are singletons and the top ten take less than 1.5%. The chain employs TRBV18 and TRBJ2-2; 9 bases fit TRBD1. The sequence came from a woman between 18 and 29 years old. Sequencing was performed on peripheral blood mononuclear cells (PBMCs). The CDR3 coding sequence is TGTGCCAGCTCACCACCGACAGGGGGGAACACCGGGGAGCTGTTTTTT. It translates to CASSPPTGGNTGELFF.